This T cell receptor beta chain was obtained from a study of breast tumors, draining lymph nodes, adjacent tissues. CDR1 and CDR2 from the germline V gene are GTSNPN and SVGIG (reference sequence). Trimming removed 0 bases at V and 4 bases at J, with 14 bases between. The CDR3 is made up of 15 amino acids. TCRdb fed the multiplex PCR reads into MiXCR, producing one record per CDR3 protein. The table records 270,000 or so distinct CDR3 sequences, 30% of them present only once. The lymph nodes were axillary draining lymph nodes from breast cancer patients. Sequencing was done on a sample of axillary lymph node tissue. V and J are TRBV30 and TRBJ2-3; D remains unclear. The origin of this receptor is a female donor with breast cancer. Some clones in this sample may be carry-over from other donors' samples. This CDR3 reads CAWSVPTTTADTQYF. CDR3 DNA: TGTGCCTGGAGTGTACCGACCACTACGGCAGATACGCAGTATTTT.